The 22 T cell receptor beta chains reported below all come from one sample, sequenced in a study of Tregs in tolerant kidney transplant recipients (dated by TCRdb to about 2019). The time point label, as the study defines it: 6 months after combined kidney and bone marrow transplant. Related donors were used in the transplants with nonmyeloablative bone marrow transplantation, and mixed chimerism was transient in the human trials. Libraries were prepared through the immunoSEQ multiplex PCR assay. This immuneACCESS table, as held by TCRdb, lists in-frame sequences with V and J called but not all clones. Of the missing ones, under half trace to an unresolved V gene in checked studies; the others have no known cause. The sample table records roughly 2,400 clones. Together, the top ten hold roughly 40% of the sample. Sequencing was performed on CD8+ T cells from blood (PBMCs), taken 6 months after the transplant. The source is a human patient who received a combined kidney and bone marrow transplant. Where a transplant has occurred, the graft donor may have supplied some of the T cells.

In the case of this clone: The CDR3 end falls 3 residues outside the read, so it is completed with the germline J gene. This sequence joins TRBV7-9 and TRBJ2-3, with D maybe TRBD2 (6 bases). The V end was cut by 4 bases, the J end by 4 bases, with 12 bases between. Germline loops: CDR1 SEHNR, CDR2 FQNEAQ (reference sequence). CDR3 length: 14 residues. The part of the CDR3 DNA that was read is TGTGCCAGCAGCTCCCCGGAGGGGTCAGATACG. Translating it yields CASSSPEGSDT. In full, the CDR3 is CASSSPEGSDTQYF.

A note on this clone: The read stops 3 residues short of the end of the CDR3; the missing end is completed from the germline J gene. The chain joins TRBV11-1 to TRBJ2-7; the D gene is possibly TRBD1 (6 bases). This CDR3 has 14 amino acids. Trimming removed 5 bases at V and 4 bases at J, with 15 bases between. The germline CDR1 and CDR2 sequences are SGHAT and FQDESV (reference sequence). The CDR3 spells CASSVMDSGYEQYF. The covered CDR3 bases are TGTGCCAGCAGCGTCATGGACAGCGGTTACGAG.

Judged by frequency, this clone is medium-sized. The sequenced part of the CDR3 DNA is TGCAGTGCTCAACTAGCGGGAGGTTACGAG. This sequence encodes CSAQLAGGYE. The full-length CDR3 reads as CSAQLAGGYEQYF. The chain links TRBV20-1 to TRBJ2-7, with TRBD2 matching 12 bases. The CDR3 end falls 3 residues outside the read, so it is completed with the germline J gene. CDR1 and CDR2 from the germline V gene are DFQATT and SNEGSKA (reference sequence). V gave up 5 bases and J gave up 4 bases; unmatched junction bases: 3. The CDR3 spans 13 residues.

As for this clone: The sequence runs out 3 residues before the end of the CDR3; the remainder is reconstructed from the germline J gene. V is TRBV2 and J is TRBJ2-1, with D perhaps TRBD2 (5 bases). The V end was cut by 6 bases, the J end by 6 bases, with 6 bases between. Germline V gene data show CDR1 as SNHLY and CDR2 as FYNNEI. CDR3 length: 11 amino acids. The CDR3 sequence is CASRDFNEQFF. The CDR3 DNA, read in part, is TGTGCCAGCAGGGACTTCAATGAG.

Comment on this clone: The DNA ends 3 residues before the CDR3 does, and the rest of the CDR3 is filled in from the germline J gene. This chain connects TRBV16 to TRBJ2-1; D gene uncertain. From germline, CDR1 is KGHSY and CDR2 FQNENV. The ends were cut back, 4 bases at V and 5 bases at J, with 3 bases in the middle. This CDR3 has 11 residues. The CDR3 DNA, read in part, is TGTGCCAGCAGCCCCGACAATGAG. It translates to CASSPDNE. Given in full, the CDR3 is CASSPDNEQFF.

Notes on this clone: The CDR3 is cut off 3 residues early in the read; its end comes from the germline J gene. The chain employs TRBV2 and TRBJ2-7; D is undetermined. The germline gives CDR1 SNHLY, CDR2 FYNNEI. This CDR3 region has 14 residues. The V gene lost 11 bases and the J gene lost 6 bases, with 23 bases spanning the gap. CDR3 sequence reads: CAGQAEPLTSEQYF. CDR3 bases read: TGTGCCGGTCAGGCAGAGCCCCTCACAAGCGAG.

The DNA read from the CDR3 is TGTGCCACCGAATCACCTGGACGTCAGGGGCGGACTGAA. It specifies CATESPGRQGRTE. The whole CDR3 reads CATESPGRQGRTEAFF. V gene TRBV15 combines with J gene TRBJ1-1; D may be TRBD1 (6 bases). The read ends 3 residues before the CDR3 terminus; that terminus is restored from the germline J gene. This CDR3 region has 16 residues. Looked up from germline, CDR1 is LNHNV and CDR2 is YYDKDF (reference sequence). V lost 8 bases and J lost 5, with 24 bases in between. The full variable domain, with the rest looked up from reference TRBV15 and TRBJ1-1, is DAMVIQNPRYQVTQFGKPVTLSCSQTLNHNVMYWYQQKSSQAPKLLFHYYDKDFNNEADTPDNFQSRRPNTSFCFLDIRSPGLGDTAMYLCATESPGRQGRTEAFFGQGTRLTVV.

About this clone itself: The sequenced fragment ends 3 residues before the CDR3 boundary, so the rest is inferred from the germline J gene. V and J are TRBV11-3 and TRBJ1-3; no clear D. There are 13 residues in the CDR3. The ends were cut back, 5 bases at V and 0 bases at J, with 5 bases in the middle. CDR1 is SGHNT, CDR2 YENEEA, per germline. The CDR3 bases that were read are TGTGCCAGCAGCAGCGGCTCTGGAAACACC. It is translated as CASSSGSGNT. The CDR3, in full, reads CASSSGSGNTIYF.

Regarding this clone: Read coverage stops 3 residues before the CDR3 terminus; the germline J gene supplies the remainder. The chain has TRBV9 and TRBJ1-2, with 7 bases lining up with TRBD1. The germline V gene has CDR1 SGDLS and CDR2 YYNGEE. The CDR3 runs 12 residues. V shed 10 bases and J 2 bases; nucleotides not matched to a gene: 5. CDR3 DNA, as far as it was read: TGTGCCTCGACAGGGACCAACTATGGC. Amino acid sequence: CASTGTNYG. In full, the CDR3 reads CASTGTNYGYTF. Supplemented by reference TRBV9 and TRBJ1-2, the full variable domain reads DSGVTQTPKHLITATGQRVTLRCSPRSGDLSVYWYQQSLDQGLQFLIQYYNGEERAKGNILERFSAQQFPDLHSELNLSSLELGDSALYFCASTGTNYGYTFGSGTRLTVV.

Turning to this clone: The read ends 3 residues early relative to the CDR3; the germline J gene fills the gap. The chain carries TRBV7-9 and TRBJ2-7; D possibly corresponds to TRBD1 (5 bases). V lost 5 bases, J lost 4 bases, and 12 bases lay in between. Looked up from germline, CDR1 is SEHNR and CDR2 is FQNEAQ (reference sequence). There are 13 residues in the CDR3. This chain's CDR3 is CASSPQGFYEQYF. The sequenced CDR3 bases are TGTGCCAGCAGCCCCCAGGGTTTTTACGAG.

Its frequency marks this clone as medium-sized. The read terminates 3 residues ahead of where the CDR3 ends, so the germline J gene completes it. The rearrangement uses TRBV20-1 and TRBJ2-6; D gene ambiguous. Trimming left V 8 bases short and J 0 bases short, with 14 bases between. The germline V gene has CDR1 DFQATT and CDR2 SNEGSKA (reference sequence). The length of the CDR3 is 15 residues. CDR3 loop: CSTLNPLSGANVLTF. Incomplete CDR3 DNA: TGCAGTACCCTAAACCCCCTCTCTGGGGCCAACGTC.

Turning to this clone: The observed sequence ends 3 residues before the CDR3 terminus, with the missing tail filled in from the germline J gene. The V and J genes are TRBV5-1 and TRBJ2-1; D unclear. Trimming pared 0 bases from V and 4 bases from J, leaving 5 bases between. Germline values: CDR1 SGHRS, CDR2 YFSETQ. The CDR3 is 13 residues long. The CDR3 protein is CASSLGGYNEQFF. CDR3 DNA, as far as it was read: TGCGCCAGCAGCTTGGGCGGATACAATGAG.

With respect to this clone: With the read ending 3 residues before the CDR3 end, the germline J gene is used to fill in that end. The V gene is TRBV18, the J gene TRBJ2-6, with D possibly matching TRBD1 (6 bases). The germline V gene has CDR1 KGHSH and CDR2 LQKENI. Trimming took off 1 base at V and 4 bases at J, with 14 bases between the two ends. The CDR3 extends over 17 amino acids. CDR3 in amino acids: CASSPRDQGYGANVLTF. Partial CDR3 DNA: TGTGCCAGCTCACCACGGGATCAGGGGTACGGGGCCAACGTC. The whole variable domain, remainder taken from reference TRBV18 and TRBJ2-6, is NAGVMQNPRHLVRRRGQEARLRCSPMKGHSHVYWYRQLPEEGLKFMVYLQKENIIDESGMPKERFSAEFPKEGPSILRIQQVVRGDSAAYFCASSPRDQGYGANVLTFGAGSRLTVL.

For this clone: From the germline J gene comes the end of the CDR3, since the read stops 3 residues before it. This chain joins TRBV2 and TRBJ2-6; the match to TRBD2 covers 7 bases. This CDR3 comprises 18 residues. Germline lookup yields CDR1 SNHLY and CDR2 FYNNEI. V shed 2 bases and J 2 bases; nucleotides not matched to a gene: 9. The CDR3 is CASSELVRELTGANVLTF. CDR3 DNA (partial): TGTGCCAGCAGTGAACTGGTGCGGGAGTTGACTGGGGCCAACGTC.

This chain's CDR3 is CASSSWTSGNYEQYF. The sequenced CDR3 bases are TGTGCCAGTAGTTCCTGGACTAGCGGGAACTACGAG. V usage is TRBV19 and J usage is TRBJ2-7; 12 nucleotides match TRBD2. The observed sequence ends 3 residues before the CDR3 terminus, with the missing tail filled in from the germline J gene. J lost 3 bases, V lost 5 bases, and 5 bases had no gene match. This CDR3 has 15 amino acids. Germline-derived CDR1 and CDR2 are LNHDA and SQIVND (reference sequence). Full variable domain (missing parts from reference TRBV19 and TRBJ2-7): DGGITQSPKYLFRKEGQNVTLSCEQNLNHDAMYWYRQDPGQGLRLIYYSQIVNDFQKGDIAEGYSVSREKKESFPLTVTSAQKNPTAFYLCASSSWTSGNYEQYFGPGTRLTVT.

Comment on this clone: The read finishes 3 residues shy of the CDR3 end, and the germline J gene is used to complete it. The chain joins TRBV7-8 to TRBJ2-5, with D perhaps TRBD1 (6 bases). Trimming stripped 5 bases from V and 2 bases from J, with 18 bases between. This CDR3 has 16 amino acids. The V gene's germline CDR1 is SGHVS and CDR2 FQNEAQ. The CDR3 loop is CASSTGTTPRQETQYF. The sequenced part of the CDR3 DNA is TGTGCCAGCAGCACCGGGACAACCCCTAGACAAGAGACC.

The sequenced CDR3 bases are TGTGCCAGCAGTTTAGTAAGCCAGGGTGGAACTGAA. It specifies CASSLVSQGGTE. The complete CDR3 sequence is CASSLVSQGGTEAFF. The chain joins TRBV28 to TRBJ1-1, with D possibly being TRBD1 (5 bases). Read sequence stops 3 residues before the CDR3 end, and the germline J gene provides the missing end. Germline CDR1 and CDR2: MDHEN and SYDVKM. Trimming removed 2 bases at V and 5 bases at J, with 15 bases between. The CDR3 consists of 15 residues.

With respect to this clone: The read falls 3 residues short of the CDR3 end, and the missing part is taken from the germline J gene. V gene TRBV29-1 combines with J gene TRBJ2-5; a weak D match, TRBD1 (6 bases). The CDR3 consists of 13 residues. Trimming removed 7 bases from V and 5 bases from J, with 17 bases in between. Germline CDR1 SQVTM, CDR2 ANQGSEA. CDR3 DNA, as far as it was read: TGCAGCGCTGGGGGCAGTCCAGGGGAGACC. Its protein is CSAGGSPGET. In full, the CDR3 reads CSAGGSPGETQYF.

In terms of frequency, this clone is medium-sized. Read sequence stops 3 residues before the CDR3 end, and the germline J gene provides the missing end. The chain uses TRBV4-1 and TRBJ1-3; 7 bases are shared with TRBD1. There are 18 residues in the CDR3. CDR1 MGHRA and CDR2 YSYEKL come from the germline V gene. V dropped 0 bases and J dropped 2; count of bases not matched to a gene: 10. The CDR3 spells CASSQDWDSLYPGNTIYF. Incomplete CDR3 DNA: TGCGCCAGCAGCCAAGATTGGGACAGCCTTTATCCTGGAAACACC.

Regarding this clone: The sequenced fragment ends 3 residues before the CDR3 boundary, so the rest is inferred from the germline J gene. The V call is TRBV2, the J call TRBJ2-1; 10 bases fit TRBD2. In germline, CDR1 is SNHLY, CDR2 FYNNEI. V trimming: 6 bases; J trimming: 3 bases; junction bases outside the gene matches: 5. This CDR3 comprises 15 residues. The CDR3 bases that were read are TGTGCCAGCAGCTGGACTAGCGGAGACTACAATGAG. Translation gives CASSWTSGDYNE. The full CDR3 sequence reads CASSWTSGDYNEQFF.

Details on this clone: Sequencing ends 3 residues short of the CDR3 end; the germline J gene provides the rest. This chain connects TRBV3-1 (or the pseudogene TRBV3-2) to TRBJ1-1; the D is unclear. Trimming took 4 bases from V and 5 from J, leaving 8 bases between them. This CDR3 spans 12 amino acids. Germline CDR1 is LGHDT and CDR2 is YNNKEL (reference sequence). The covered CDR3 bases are TGTGCCAGCAGCCTCGGGTGGACTGAA. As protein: CASSLGWTE. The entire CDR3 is CASSLGWTEAFF.

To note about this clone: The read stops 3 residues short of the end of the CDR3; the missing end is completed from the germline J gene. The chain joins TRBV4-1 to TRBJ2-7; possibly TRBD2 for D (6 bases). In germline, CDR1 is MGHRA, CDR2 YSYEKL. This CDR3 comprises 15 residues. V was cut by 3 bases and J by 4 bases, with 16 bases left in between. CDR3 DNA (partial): TGCGCCAGCAGCCATCCGCTCGGGACTTCGTACGAG. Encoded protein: CASSHPLGTSYE. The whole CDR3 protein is CASSHPLGTSYEQYF.